This T cell receptor beta chain was observed in a study of CD8+ T cells in alopecia areata. This clone has more than one count but fewer than ten. The J segment lost 4 bases and the V segment lost 1 base, leaving 7 bases of the junction unmatched. Per the germline V gene, CDR1 is LGHNA and CDR2 is YNFKEQ. The CDR3 runs 18 residues. Treatment here: oral pan-JAK inhibitor, 5-10 mg twice daily. The authors sorted CD4+ and CD8+ T cells from PBMCs. After isolation, RNA underwent reverse transcription to generate cDNA as the sequencing template. This table comes from immunoSEQ multiplex PCR, and its TCRdb copy is limited to in-frame clones, with some not included. This table has approximately 150,000 clones, 58% appearing once.

Here the sequenced sample was CD4+ T cells sorted from blood, taken at approximately week 60, from a patient treated with tofacitinib. The clonotype comes from a human donor with alopecia areata. The rearrangement uses TRBV4-2 and TRBJ2-2; 12 bases are shared with TRBD2. The CDR3 region is CASSQGLAGGLGTGELFF. CDR3 DNA: TGTGCCAGCAGCCAAGGGCTAGCGGGGGGGCTGGGCACCGGGGAGCTGTTTTTT.